The 7 T cell receptor beta chains below were found in one sample sequenced in a study of CD8 T cells in Susac syndrome. Random hexamers were used to reverse transcribe the RNA input (0.5 to 1 ug). TCRdb re-called the immunoSEQ multiplex PCR reads with MiXCR, one entry per CDR3 protein. The sample holds about 81,000 distinct CDR3 sequences; nearly 95% are singletons and the top ten take about 0.99%. Sequenced sample: CD8+ T cells from PBMCs. These receptors were taken from a human donor with Susac syndrome.

J is TRBJ2-1 and V is TRBV9; TRBD2 agrees at 7 bases. CDR1 and CDR2 (germline): SGDLS, YYNGEE. V gave up 3 bases and J gave up 0 bases; unmatched junction bases: 6. This CDR3 is 16 amino acids long. DNA for the CDR3: TGTGCCAGCAGCGGGAGCGGGGCGAGCTCCTACAATGAGCAGTTCTTC. Translating it yields CASSGSGASSYNEQFF. The variable domain in full, completed from reference TRBV9 and TRBJ2-1, reads DSGVTQTPKHLITATGQRVTLRCSPRSGDLSVYWYQQSLDQGLQFLIQYYNGEERAKGNILERFSAQQFPDLHSELNLSSLELGDSALYFCASSGSGASSYNEQFFGPGTRLTVL.

The V call is TRBV7-8, the J call TRBJ2-7; D possibly corresponds to TRBD2 (6 bases). Germline V CDR1 and CDR2: SGHVS, FQNEAQ. The CDR3 sequence is 13 residues long. Deletions cut 6 bases from V and 0 bases from J, with 9 bases between. This chain's CDR3 is CASRGTFSYEQYF. CDR3 nucleotides: TGTGCCAGCAGAGGGACTTTCTCCTACGAGCAGTACTTC.

The rearrangement links TRBV7-2 to TRBJ2-7; possible D gene TRBD2, 5 bases. Trimming cost V 6 bases and J 6 bases, with 21 bases left between them. The CDR3 totals 15 residues. CDR1 is SGHTA, CDR2 FQGNSA, per germline. The CDR3 sequence: CASSYSGGLVSEQYF. The DNA of the CDR3 is TGTGCCAGCAGTTACAGTGGCGGGCTGGTGAGCGAGCAGTACTTC.

The rearrangement uses TRBV3-1 and TRBJ2-7; 11 bases are shared with TRBD1. Germline lookup yields CDR1 LGHDT and CDR2 YNNKEL (reference sequence). The CDR3 spans 15 residues. V lost 0 bases and J lost 5; bases outside the gene matches: 3. CDR3 protein: CASSQEGQGANEQYF. The CDR3 DNA sequence: TGTGCCAGCAGCCAAGAAGGACAGGGGGCTAACGAGCAGTACTTC.

This clonotype appeared a single time. This chain uses TRBV28 with TRBJ1-4, with D maybe TRBD1 (5 bases). V gave up 5 bases and J gave up 4 bases, with 20 bases separating them. Germline CDR1 reads MDHEN; CDR2 reads SYDVKM. The CDR3 is 17 amino acids. CDR3 amino acids: CASSTQEEGVFNEKLFF. CDR3 DNA: TGTGCCAGCAGTACCCAAGAGGAAGGGGTCTTTAATGAAAAACTGTTTTTT. The full variable domain, rest sourced from reference TRBV28 and TRBJ1-4, is DVKVTQSSRYLVKRTGEKVFLECVQDMDHENMFWYRQDPGLGLRLIYFSYDVKMKEKGDIPEGYSVSREKKERFSLILESASTNQTSMYLCASSTQEEGVFNEKLFFGSGTQLSVL.

The chain uses TRBV4-3 and TRBJ2-1, with 13 bases aligning to TRBD2. V dropped 4 bases and J dropped 1; count of bases not matched to a gene: 4. Per the germline V gene, CDR1 is LGHNA and CDR2 is YSLEER. The CDR3 loop spans 17 amino acids. This chain's CDR3 is CASSPGTSGNSYNEQFF. CDR3 sequence (DNA): TGCGCCAGCAGCCCTGGGACTAGCGGGAATTCCTACAATGAGCAGTTCTTC.

V usage is TRBV24-1 and J usage is TRBJ2-2, with D perhaps TRBD1 (6 bases). Germline V lookup: CDR1 KGHDR, CDR2 SFDVKD. The CDR3 has 17 amino acids. The V and J ends lost 4 bases and 2 bases respectively, with 16 bases between them. This CDR3 reads CATSEFSDRLNTGELFF. The CDR3 DNA follows: TGTGCCACCAGTGAATTCAGTGACAGGTTAAACACCGGGGAGCTGTTTTTT.